The present TCR beta chain was sequenced within a study of OX40 agonist ivuxolimab in advanced cancers. This table comes from immunoSEQ multiplex PCR, and its TCRdb copy is limited to in-frame clones, with some not included. The sample records roughly 100,000 clones, about 85% being singletons. As for this clone: Other DNA variants within this sample encode the same CDR3.

The ends were cut back, 3 bases at V and 3 bases at J, with 6 bases in the middle. Germline V CDR1 and CDR2: KGHSH, LQKENI. CDR3 length equals 12 residues. The specimen was CD4+ or CD8+ T cells sorted from blood, collected in a trial of the OX40 agonist ivuxolimab. The TCR originated in an adult with an advanced solid tumor such as melanoma, head and neck, liver or kidney cancer. The chain recombines TRBV18 with TRBJ2-7, with D unclear. The CDR3 region has the DNA TGTGCCAGCTCACCGAACGGCTACGAGCAGTACTTC. Translation: CASSPNGYEQYF.